The clone carrying this T cell receptor beta chain was seen a handful of times. The sample comes from a study of T-cell memory formation after mild COVID-19. The CDR3 runs to 16 residues. Trimming shortened V by 5 bases and J by 6 bases, and 20 bases separated the two germline ends. TCRdb fed the 5' RACE reads into MiXCR, producing one record per CDR3 protein. The sample lists roughly 350,000 distinct CDR3 sequences, roughly 13% seen once, with 22% in the top ten. This clonotype was obtained from a man between 18 and 35 years old who had mild COVID-19 (a few samples of this study predate the infection). Cell type and time point are not known. The material sequenced was PBMCs or a T cell subset sorted from them (not recorded which). V usage is TRBV12-3 or TRBV12-4 and J usage is TRBJ1-5; D not resolved. CDR3: CASSASIRSRGQPQHF. CDR3 nucleotide sequence: TGTGCCAGCAGTGCCTCGATAAGATCCCGCGGTCAGCCCCAGCATTTT.